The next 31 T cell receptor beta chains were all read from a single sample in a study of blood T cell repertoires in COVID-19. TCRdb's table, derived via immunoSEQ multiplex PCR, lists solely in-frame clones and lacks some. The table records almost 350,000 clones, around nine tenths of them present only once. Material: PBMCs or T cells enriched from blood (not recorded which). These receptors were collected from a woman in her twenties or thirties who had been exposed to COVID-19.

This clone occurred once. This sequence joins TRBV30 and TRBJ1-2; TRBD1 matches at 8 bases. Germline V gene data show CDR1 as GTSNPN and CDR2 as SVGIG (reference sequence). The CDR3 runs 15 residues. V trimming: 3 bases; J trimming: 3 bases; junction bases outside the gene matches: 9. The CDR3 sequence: CAWSGGTGGDYGYTF. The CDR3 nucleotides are TGTGCCTGGAGCGGGGGGACAGGCGGCGACTATGGCTACACCTTC.

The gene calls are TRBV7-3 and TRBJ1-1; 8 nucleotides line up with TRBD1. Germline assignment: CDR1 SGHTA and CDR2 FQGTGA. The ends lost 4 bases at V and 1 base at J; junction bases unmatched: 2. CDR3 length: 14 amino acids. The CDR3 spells CASSWGTGNTEAFF. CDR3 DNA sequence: TGTGCCAGCAGCTGGGGGACAGGGAACACTGAAGCTTTCTTT.

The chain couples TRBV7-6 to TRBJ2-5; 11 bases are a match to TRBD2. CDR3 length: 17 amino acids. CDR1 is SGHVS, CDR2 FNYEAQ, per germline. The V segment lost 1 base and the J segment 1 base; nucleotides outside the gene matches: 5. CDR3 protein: CASSLGSGTSGQETQYF. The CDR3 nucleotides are TGTGCCAGCAGCTTAGGGTCCGGGACTAGCGGCCAAGAGACCCAGTACTTC.

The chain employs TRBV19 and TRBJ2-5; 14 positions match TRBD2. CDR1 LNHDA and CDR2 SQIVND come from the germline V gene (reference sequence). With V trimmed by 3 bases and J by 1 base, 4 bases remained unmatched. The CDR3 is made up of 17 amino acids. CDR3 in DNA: TGTGCCAGTAGTATTAGGGGACTAGCGGGAGCCCAAGAGACCCAGTACTTC. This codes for CASSIRGLAGAQETQYF. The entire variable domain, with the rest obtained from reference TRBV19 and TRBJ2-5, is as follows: DGGITQSPKYLFRKEGQNVTLSCEQNLNHDAMYWYRQDPGQGLRLIYYSQIVNDFQKGDIAEGYSVSREKKESFPLTVTSAQKNPTAFYLCASSIRGLAGAQETQYFGPGTRLLVL.

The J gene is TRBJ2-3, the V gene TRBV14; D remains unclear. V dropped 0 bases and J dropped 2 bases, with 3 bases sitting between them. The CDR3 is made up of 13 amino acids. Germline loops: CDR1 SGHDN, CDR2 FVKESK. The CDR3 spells CASSQDYTDTQYF. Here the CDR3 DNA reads TGTGCCAGCAGCCAAGATTACACAGATACGCAGTATTTT.

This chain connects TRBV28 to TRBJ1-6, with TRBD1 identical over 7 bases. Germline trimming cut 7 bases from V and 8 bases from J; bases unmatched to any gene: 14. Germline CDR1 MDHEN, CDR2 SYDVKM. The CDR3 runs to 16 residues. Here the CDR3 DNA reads TGTGCCAGCATCCAACAAGGGGGCAGGCTTTATTCACCCCTCCACTTT. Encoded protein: CASIQQGGRLYSPLHF.

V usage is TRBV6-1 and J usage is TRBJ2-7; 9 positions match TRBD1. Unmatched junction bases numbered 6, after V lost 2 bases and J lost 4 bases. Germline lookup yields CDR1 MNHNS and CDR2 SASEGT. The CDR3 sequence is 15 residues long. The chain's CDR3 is CASSEPGQGLYEQYF. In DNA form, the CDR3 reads TGTGCCAGCAGTGAACCGGGACAGGGACTTTACGAGCAGTACTTC.

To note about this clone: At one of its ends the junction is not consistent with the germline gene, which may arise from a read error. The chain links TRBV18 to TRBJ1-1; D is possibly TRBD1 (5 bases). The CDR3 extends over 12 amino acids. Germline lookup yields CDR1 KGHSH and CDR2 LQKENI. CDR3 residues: CASSSADTQAFF. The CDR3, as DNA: TGTGCCAGCTCTTCCGCGGACACTCAAGCTTTCTTT.

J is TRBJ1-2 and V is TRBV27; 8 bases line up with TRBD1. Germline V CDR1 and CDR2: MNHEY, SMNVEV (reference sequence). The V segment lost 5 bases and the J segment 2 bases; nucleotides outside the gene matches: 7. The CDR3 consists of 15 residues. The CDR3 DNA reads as TGTGCCAGCAGTGTCGACAGGGGTGCCAACTATGGCTACACCTTC. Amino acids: CASSVDRGANYGYTF.

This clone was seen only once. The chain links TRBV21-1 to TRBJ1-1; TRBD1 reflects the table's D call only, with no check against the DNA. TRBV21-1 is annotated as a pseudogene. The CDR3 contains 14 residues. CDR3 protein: CASRPGHQNTEAFF. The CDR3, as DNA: TGTGCCAGCAGACCGGGACACCAGAACACTGAAGCTTTCTTT.

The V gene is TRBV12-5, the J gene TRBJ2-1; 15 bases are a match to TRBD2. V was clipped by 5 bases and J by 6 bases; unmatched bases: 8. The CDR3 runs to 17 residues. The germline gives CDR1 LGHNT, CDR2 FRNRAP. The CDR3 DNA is TGTGCTAGTGGTCCCGTTGGACTAGCGGGAGGGCCCAATGAGCAGTTCTTC. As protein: CASGPVGLAGGPNEQFF.

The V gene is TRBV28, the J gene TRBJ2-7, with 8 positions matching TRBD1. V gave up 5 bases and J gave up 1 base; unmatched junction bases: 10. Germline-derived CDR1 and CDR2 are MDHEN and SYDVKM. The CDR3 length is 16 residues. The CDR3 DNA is TGTGCCAGCAGTCAACTGACAGGGGAGGTTTCCTACGAGCAGTACTTC. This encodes CASSQLTGEVSYEQYF.

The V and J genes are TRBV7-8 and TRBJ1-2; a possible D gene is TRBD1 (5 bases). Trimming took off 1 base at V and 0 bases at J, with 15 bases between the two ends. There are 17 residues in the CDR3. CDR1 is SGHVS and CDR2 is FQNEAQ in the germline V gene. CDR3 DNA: TGTGCCAGCAGCTTAGGTCCTAGGGGCTTAGCTAACTATGGCTACACCTTC. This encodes CASSLGPRGLANYGYTF.

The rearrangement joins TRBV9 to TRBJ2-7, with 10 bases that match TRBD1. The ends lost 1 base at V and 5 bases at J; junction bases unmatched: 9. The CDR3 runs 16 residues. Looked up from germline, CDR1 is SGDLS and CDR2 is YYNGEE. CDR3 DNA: TGTGCCAGCAGCGTATTTCCCGGGACAGGGGACGACGAGCAGTACTTC. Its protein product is CASSVFPGTGDDEQYF.

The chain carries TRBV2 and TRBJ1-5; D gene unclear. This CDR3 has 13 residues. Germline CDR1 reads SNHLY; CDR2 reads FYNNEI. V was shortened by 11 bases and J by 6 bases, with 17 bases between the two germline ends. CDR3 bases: TGTGCCTCCACCCCGGAGTCTCCTCAGCCCCAGCATTTT. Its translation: CASTPESPQPQHF.

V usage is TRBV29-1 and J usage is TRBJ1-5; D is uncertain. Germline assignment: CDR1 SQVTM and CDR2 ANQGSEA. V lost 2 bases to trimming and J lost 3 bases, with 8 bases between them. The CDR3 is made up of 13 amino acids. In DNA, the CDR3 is TGCAGCGTTGAATCAGGAATCAATCAGCCCCAGCATTTT. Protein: CSVESGINQPQHF.

CDR3 loop: CASSQWGQPNNQPQHF. As DNA, the CDR3 is TGTGCCAGCAGCCAATGGGGACAGCCTAACAATCAGCCCCAGCATTTT. The rearrangement joins TRBV4-2 to TRBJ1-5; the match to TRBD1 covers 7 bases. Germline trimming cut 2 bases from V and 3 bases from J; bases unmatched to any gene: 7. CDR1 LGHNA and CDR2 YNFKEQ come from the germline V gene. The CDR3 contains 16 residues.

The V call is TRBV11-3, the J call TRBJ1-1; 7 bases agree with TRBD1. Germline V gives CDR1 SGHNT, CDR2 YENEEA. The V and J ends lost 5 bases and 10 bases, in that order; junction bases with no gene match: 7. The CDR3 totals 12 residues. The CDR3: CASSRKQGTAFF. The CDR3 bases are TGTGCCAGCAGCCGTAAACAGGGGACAGCTTTCTTT. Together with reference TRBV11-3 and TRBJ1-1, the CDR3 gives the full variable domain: EAGVVQSPRYKIIEKKQPVAFWCNPISGHNTLYWYLQNLGQGPELLIRYENEEAVDDSQLPKDRFSAERLKGVDSTLKIQPAELGDSAVYLCASSRKQGTAFFGQGTRLTVV.

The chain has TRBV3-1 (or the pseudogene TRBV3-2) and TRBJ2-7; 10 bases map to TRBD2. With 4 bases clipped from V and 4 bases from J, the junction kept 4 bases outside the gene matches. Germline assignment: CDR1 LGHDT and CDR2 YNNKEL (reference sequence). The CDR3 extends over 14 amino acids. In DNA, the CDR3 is TGTGCCAGCAGCCTATGGACTAGCGGATACGAGCAGTACTTC. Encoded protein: CASSLWTSGYEQYF.

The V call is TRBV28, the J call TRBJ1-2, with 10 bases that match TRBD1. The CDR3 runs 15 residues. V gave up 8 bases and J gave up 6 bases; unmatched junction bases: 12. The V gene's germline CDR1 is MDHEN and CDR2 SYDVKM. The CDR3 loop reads CASVRQGAIYDGYTF. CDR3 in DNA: TGTGCCAGCGTCCGACAGGGGGCAATCTATGATGGCTACACCTTC.

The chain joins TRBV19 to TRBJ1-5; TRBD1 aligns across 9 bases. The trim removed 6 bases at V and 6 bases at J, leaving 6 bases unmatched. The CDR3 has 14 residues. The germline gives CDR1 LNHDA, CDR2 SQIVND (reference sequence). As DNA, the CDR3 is TGTGCCAGTAGGGGGACAGGGCTTAGTCAGCCCCAGCATTTT. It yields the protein CASRGTGLSQPQHF.

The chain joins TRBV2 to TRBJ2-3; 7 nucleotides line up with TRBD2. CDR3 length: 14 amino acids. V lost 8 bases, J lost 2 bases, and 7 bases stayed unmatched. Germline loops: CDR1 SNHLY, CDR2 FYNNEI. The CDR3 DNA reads TGTGCCAGCGGGAGGGGAGATATCACAGATACGCAGTATTTT. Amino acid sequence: CASGRGDITDTQYF.

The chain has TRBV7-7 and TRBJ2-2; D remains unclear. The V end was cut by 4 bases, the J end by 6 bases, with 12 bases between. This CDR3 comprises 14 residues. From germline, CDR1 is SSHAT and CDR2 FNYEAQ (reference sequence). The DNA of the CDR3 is TGTGCCAGCAGCTATCGGGTTAACTCCGGGGAGCTGTTTTTT. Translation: CASSYRVNSGELFF.

Written as DNA, the CDR3 is TGTGCCAGCAGCGTAGGAGCGGGAGGGCGGGGCTACAATGAGCAGTTCTTC. It is translated as CASSVGAGGRGYNEQFF. The chain couples TRBV9 to TRBJ2-1, with 10 bases fitting TRBD2. The CDR3 has 17 amino acids. J gave up 3 bases and V 0 bases, and 6 bases lay outside the gene matches. The germline gives CDR1 SGDLS, CDR2 YYNGEE. Full variable domain (outside the CDR3, taken from reference TRBV9 and TRBJ2-1): DSGVTQTPKHLITATGQRVTLRCSPRSGDLSVYWYQQSLDQGLQFLIQYYNGEERAKGNILERFSAQQFPDLHSELNLSSLELGDSALYFCASSVGAGGRGYNEQFFGPGTRLTVL.

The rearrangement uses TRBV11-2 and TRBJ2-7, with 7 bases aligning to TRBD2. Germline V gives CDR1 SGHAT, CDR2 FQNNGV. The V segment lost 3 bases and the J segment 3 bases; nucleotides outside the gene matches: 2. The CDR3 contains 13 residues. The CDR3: CASSLQRDYEQYF. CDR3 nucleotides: TGTGCCAGCAGCTTGCAGCGGGACTACGAGCAGTACTTC.

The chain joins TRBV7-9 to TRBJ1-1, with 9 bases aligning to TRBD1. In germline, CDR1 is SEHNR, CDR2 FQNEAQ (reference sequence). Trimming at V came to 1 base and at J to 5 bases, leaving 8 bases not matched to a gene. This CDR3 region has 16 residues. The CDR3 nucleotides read TGTGCCAGCAGCTTAGGGACAGGGGATTTGAGGACTGAAGCTTTCTTT. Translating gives CASSLGTGDLRTEAFF.

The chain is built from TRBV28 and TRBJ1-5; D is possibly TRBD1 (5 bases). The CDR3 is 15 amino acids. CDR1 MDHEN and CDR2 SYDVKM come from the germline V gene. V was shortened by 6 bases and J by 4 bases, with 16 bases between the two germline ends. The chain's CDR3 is CASRRGGVRNQPQHF. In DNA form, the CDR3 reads TGTGCCAGCAGACGGGGGGGGGTCCGAAATCAGCCCCAGCATTTT.

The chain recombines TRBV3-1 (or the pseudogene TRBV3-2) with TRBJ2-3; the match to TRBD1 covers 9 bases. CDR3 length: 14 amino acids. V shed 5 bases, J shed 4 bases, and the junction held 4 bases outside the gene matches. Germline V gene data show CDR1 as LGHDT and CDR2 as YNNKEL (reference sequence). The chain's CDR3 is CASSTGQGADTQYF. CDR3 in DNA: TGTGCCAGCAGCACGGGACAGGGCGCAGATACGCAGTATTTT.

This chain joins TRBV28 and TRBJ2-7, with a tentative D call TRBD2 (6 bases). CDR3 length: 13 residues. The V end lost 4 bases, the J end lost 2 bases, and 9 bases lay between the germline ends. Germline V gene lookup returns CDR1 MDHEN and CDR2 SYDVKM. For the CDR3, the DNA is TGTGCCAGCAGTTCGGGAGTCACCTACGAGCAGTACTTC. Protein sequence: CASSSGVTYEQYF.

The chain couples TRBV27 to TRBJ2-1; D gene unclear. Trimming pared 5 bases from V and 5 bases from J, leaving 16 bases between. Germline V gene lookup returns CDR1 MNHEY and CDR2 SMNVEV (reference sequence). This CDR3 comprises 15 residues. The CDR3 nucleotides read TGTGCCAGCAGTGGCCTCGCGGATCCGGACAATGAGCAGTTCTTC. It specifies CASSGLADPDNEQFF.

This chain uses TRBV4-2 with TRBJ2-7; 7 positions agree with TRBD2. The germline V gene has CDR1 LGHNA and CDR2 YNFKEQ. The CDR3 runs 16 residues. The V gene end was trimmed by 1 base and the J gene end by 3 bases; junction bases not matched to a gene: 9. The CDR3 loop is CASSQVRLADDYEQYF. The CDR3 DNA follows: TGTGCCAGCAGCCAAGTCCGCCTAGCGGACGACTACGAGCAGTACTTC.